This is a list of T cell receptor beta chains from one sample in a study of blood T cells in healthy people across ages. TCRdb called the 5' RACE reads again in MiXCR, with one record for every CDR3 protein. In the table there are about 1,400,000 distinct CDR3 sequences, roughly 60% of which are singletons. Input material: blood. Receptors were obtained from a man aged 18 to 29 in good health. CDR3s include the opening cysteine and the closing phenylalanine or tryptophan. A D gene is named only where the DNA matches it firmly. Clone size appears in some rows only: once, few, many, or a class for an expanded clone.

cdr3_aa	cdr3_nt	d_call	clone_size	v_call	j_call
CASSGRDSLFYEQYF	TGTGCCAGCAGTGGCCGGGACAGCCTTTTCTACGAGCAGTACTTC	TRBD1	.	TRBV12-3/TRBV12-4	TRBJ2-7
CASSQVGDLAEAFF	TGTGCCAGCAGCCAAGTCGGGGATTTGGCTGAAGCTTTCTTT	.	.	TRBV4-2	TRBJ1-1
CASSTLITDTQYF	TGTGCCAGCAGCACGCTCATTACAGATACGCAGTATTTT	.	.	TRBV5-5	TRBJ2-3
CSARDPIGPQETQYF	TGCAGTGCTAGAGATCCGATAGGGCCCCAAGAGACCCAGTACTTC	.	few	TRBV20-1	TRBJ2-5
CASSLDRGYETQYF	TGTGCCAGCAGCTTGGACAGGGGTTATGAGACCCAGTACTTC	TRBD1	.	TRBV7-2	TRBJ2-5
CASSLASGAPKGELFF	TGCGCCAGCAGCTTGGCTAGCGGGGCCCCTAAGGGGGAGCTGTTTTTT	TRBD2	.	TRBV5-1	TRBJ2-2
CASSSQYNQPQHF	TGTGCCAGCAGTAGTCAATACAATCAGCCCCAGCATTTT	.	.	TRBV6-6	TRBJ1-5
CASSQPTGSTEAFF	TGCGCCAGCAGCCAACCTACAGGGAGCACTGAAGCTTTCTTT	.	.	TRBV4-1	TRBJ1-1
CASSQRASPGSTQYF	TGCGCCAGCAGCCAACGAGCCAGCCCCGGTAGTACCCAGTACTTC	.	few	TRBV4-1	TRBJ2-5
CASSYEHYEQYF	TGTGCCAGCAGCTACGAACACTACGAGCAGTACTTC	.	.	TRBV5-6	TRBJ2-7
CASSPRADEQFF	TGTGCCAGCAGCCCCAGGGCCGATGAGCAGTTCTTC	.	few	TRBV7-9	TRBJ2-1
CASSLGIGTANTEAFF	TGTGCCAGCAGCTTGGGAATAGGGACGGCGAACACTGAAGCTTTCTTT	.	once	TRBV7-8	TRBJ1-1
CSAAGPNTGELFF	TGCAGTGCGGCCGGGCCAAACACCGGGGAGCTGTTTTTT	.	.	TRBV20-1	TRBJ2-2
CASSLGGAGGTEAFF	TGCGCCAGCAGCTTGGGTGGGGCCGGAGGCACTGAAGCTTTCTTT	.	.	TRBV5-1	TRBJ1-1
CATQGQGNNEQFF	TGTGCCACCCAGGGACAGGGAAACAATGAGCAGTTCTTC	TRBD1	.	TRBV2	TRBJ2-1
CASSYGPSGTGAYEQYF	TGTGCCAGCAGTTACGGCCCCTCCGGGACAGGAGCCTACGAGCAGTACTTC	TRBD1	.	TRBV6-2/TRBV6-3	TRBJ2-7
CASSQRQVANYGYTF	TGTGCCAGCAGCCAGAGACAGGTAGCTAACTATGGCTACACCTTC	.	.	TRBV7-2	TRBJ1-2
CASSCQGGQPQHF	TGTGCCAGCAGTTGCCAGGGGGGTCAGCCCCAGCATTTT	TRBD1	.	TRBV28	TRBJ1-5
CASSLGTIGEKLFF	TGTGCCAGCAGCCTGGGGACTATAGGGGAAAAACTGTTTTTT	.	.	TRBV12-3/TRBV12-4	TRBJ1-4
CASSLGTSGGISYNEQYF	TGTGCCAGCAGTTTAGGGACTAGCGGGGGGATATCCTACAATGAGCAGTACTTC	TRBD2	.	TRBV27	TRBJ2-7
CATSRTAVKGEKLFF	TGTGCCACCAGCAGAACGGCCGTAAAGGGTGAAAAACTGTTTTTT	.	.	TRBV15	TRBJ1-4
CAIMPGQESVYTF	TGTGCCATCATGCCAGGACAGGAGTCTGTCTACACCTTC	TRBD1	.	TRBV10-3	TRBJ1-2
CASSRGQGHTEAFF	TGTGCCAGCAGCCGGGGACAGGGGCACACTGAAGCTTTCTTT	TRBD1	.	TRBV7-6	TRBJ1-1
CASSVTGTGVSPLHF	TGTGCCAGCAGTGTAACCGGGACAGGTGTTTCACCCCTCCACTTT	TRBD1	.	TRBV2	TRBJ1-6
CASSYVGALSNQPQHF	TGTGCCAGCAGTTACGTTGGGGCCCTTAGCAATCAGCCCCAGCATTTT	.	.	TRBV6-2/TRBV6-3	TRBJ1-5
CASSLNRDLADTQYF	TGTGCCAGCAGCTTAAACAGGGATTTGGCAGATACGCAGTATTTT	.	many	TRBV7-2	TRBJ2-3
CAITDTGGVTYF	TGTGCCATCACCGACACGGGGGGGGTGACGTACTTC	TRBD2	.	TRBV10-3	TRBJ2-7
CASSAPRISGSYEQYF	TGTGCCAGCAGTGCTCCTCGCATTAGCGGCTCCTACGAGCAGTACTTC	.	.	TRBV6-1	TRBJ2-7
CASSPNGAGDSPLHF	TGCGCCAGCAGCCCCAACGGGGCCGGGGATTCACCCCTCCACTTT	.	.	TRBV4-3	TRBJ1-6
CASSLQGSSPLHF	TGTGCCAGCTCACTTCAGGGTAGCTCACCCCTCCACTTT	.	.	TRBV18	TRBJ1-6
CSASSVGWSNEQFF	TGCAGTGCTAGTTCGGTGGGATGGTCTAATGAGCAGTTCTTC	.	few	TRBV20-1	TRBJ2-1
CSVGVGGWAEQFF	TGCAGCGTTGGTGTGGGGGGGTGGGCTGAGCAGTTCTTC	TRBD2	few	TRBV29-1	TRBJ2-1
CASSGDRVGTDTQYF	TGTGCCAGCAGCGGAGACAGGGTAGGGACAGATACGCAGTATTTT	TRBD1	.	TRBV2	TRBJ2-3
CASSYSAPRVVRGSEAFF	TGTGCCAGCAGTTACTCGGCCCCGAGGGTAGTCAGGGGTAGCGAAGCTTTCTTT	.	few	TRBV6-5	TRBJ1-1
CSGRLGSEKLFF	TGCAGCGGGAGATTAGGAAGTGAAAAACTGTTTTTT	.	.	TRBV29-1	TRBJ1-4
CSVHSSPGTSNEQFF	TGCAGCGTTCATTCATCCCCCGGGACAAGTAATGAGCAGTTCTTC	.	once	TRBV29-1	TRBJ2-1
CASSQVGRNTDTQYF	TGCGCCAGCAGCCAAGTGGGGCGGAACACAGATACGCAGTATTTT	.	.	TRBV4-1	TRBJ2-3
CACTQYGPRGEQYF	TGTGCCTGCACCCAATACGGCCCCCGGGGGGAGCAGTACTTC	.	.	TRBV6-2/TRBV6-3	TRBJ2-7